This T cell receptor beta chain was retrieved from a study of blood T cell repertoires in COVID-19. The wider study: Specimens from acute and convalescent COVID-19 originated in the United States, Italy and Spain. PBMCs, B-cell-depleted T cells, or T cells provided the cDNA or gDNA that made up the material.

The CDR3 extends over 16 amino acids. Germline assignment: CDR1 KGHSH and CDR2 LQKENI. V shed 4 bases and J 1 base; nucleotides not matched to a gene: 3. Original processing notes: Reference gene primers were amplified, and this amplification served to estimate nucleated cell counts. Data came from immunoSEQ multiplex PCR; TCRdb stores just in-frame clones and leaves some out. V, J and clone size are taken as reported in that table, and D and trimming were inferred from the DNA itself. This repertoire shows under 250,000 clones, roughly 84% found once; its top ten account for less than 2%. The genes are TRBV18 and TRBJ1-4, with TRBD1 matching 10 bases. This TCR came from a woman aged 40 to 49 who had recovered from COVID-19. The source material was peripheral blood. CDR3 bases: TGTGCCAGCTCACGTGGACAGGGGGAAACTAATGAAAAACTGTTTTTT. This encodes CASSRGQGETNEKLFF. The full variable domain, in which reference TRBV18 and TRBJ1-4 provide the parts outside the CDR3, is NAGVMQNPRHLVRRRGQEARLRCSPMKGHSHVYWYRQLPEEGLKFMVYLQKENIIDESGMPKERFSAEFPKEGPSILRIQQVVRGDSAAYFCASSRGQGETNEKLFFGSGTQLSVL.